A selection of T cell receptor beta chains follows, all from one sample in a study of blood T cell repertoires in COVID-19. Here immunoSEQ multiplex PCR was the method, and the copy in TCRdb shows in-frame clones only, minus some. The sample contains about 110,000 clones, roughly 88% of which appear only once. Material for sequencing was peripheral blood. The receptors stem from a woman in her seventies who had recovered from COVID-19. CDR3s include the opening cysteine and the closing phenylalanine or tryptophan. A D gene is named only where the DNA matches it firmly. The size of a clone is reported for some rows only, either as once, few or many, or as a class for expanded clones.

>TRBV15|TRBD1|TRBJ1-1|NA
CATSRDGTGGTEAFF
TGTGCCACCAGCAGAGATGGGACAGGGGGGACTGAAGCTTTCTTT
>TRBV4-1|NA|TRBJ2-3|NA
CASSLRTLTDTQYF
TGCGCCAGCAGCCTACGGACTCTCACAGATACGCAGTATTTT
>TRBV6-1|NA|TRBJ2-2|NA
CASSDRTGELFF
TGTGCCAGCAGTGACAGAACCGGGGAGCTGTTTTTT
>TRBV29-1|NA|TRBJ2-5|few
CSVESGRGETQYF
TGCAGCGTTGAATCCGGGAGAGGGGAGACCCAGTACTTC
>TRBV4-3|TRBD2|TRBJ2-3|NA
CASSPSGVGDTQYF
TGCGCCAGCAGCCCTAGCGGGGTTGGGGATACGCAGTATTTT
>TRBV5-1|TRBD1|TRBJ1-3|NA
CASSGTNRGENTIYF
TGCGCCAGCAGCGGAACCAACAGGGGCGAAAACACCATATATTTT
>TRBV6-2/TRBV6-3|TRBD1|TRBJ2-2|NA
CASSRQGNTGELFF
TGTGCCAGCAGTCGACAGGGGAACACCGGGGAGCTGTTTTTT
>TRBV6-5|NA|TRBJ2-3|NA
CASSYEGPSTDTQYF
TGTGCCAGCAGTTACGAGGGCCCTAGCACAGATACGCAGTATTTT
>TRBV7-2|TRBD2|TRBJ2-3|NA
CASSFGLADTQYF
TGTGCCAGCAGCTTCGGACTAGCAGATACGCAGTATTTT
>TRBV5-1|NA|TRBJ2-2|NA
CASSLGSRPTNTGELFF
TGCGCCAGCAGCTTGGGTTCTAGGCCTACGAACACCGGGGAGCTGTTTTTT
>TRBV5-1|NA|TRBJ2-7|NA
CASSWRGEQYF
TGCGCCAGCAGCTGGAGGGGCGAGCAGTACTTC
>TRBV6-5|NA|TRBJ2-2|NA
CASTGSRLTGELFF
TGTGCCAGCACCGGCAGCAGACTCACCGGGGAGCTGTTTTTT
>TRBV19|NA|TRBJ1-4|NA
CASRRLNEKLFF
TGTGCCAGTAGGCGCCTTAATGAAAAACTGTTTTTT
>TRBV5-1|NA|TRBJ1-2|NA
CASSLGVGPLYGYTF
TGCGCCAGCAGCTTGGGAGTGGGCCCCCTCTATGGCTACACCTTC
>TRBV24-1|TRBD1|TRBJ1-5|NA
CATSDPPGTGGGDQPQHF
TGTGCCACCAGTGATCCGCCCGGGACAGGGGGCGGGGATCAGCCCCAGCATTTT
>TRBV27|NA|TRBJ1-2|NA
CASSLSPPYYGYTF
TGTGCCAGCAGTTTATCTCCCCCGTACTATGGCTACACCTTC
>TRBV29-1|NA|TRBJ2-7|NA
CSVESTETYEQYF
TGCAGCGTTGAATCTACCGAGACCTACGAGCAGTACTTC
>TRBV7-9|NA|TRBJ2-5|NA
CASIEDKLQETQYF
TGTGCCAGCATTGAGGACAAGCTACAAGAGACCCAGTACTTC
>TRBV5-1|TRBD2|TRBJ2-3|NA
CASSPGLAADTQYF
TGCGCCAGCAGCCCTGGACTAGCGGCAGATACGCAGTATTTT
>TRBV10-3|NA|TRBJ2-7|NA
CAISGSGEAYEQYF
TGTGCCATCAGTGGCAGCGGAGAAGCCTACGAGCAGTACTTC
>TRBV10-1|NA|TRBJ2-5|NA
CASSKQRRETQYF
TGCGCCAGCAGCAAGCAGAGGCGGGAGACCCAGTACTTC
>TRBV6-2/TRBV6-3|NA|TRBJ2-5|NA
CASSLAGTQETQYF
TGTGCCAGCAGTTTGGCGGGTACCCAAGAGACCCAGTACTTC